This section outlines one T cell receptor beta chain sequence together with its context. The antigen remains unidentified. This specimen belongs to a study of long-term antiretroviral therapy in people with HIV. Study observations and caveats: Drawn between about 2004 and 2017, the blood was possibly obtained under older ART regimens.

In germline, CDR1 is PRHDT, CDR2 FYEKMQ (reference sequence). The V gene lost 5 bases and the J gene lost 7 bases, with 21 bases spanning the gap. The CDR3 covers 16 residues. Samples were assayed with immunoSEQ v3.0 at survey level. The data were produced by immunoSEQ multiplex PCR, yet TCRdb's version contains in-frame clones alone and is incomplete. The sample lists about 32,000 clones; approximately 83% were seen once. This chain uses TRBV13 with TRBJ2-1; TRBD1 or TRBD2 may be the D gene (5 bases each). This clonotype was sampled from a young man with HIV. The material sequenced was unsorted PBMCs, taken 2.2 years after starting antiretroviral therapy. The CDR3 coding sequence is TGTGCCAGCAGCATCCTCCGGGACCCTTCCGGGAATGAGCAGTTCTTC. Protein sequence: CASSILRDPSGNEQFF.